The rows below give T cell receptor beta chains drawn from one sample of a study of human T cells and chemical hapten exposure. TCRdb re-called the RACE reads with MiXCR, one entry per CDR3 protein. The sample lists 340,000 or so distinct CDR3 sequences; roughly 6.9% were seen once. The sequences come from whole blood, collected in connection with sensitization to the hapten diphenylcyclopropenone (DPC). Receptors were obtained from a woman aged 18 to 35 with alopecia areata. Some clones in this sample may be carry-over from other donors' samples. Each CDR3 is given with its conserved first and last residue. Clone sizes are given selectively: once, few, many, or a class where the clone is expanded.

CDR3 protein: CASSQHEDSSLYGYTF; clone size: .; V gene: TRBV4-2; J gene: TRBJ1-2
CDR3 protein: CASSLSPTYTEAFF; clone size: .; V gene: TRBV5-1; J gene: TRBJ1-1
CDR3 protein: CASSQGVPGLAGGETQYF; clone size: few; V gene: TRBV4-3; J gene: TRBJ2-5
CDR3 protein: CATSDWTENTGELFF; clone size: many; V gene: TRBV24-1; J gene: TRBJ2-2
CDR3 protein: CASSRMAAGVLGTGELFF; clone size: few; V gene: TRBV4-2; J gene: TRBJ2-2
CDR3 protein: CASSLPSTSGQETQYF; clone size: few; V gene: TRBV5-4; J gene: TRBJ2-5
CDR3 protein: CASSPRTGGSGEQYF; clone size: .; V gene: TRBV5-1; J gene: TRBJ2-7
CDR3 protein: CASSLQGSGQETQYF; clone size: many; V gene: TRBV28; J gene: TRBJ2-5
CDR3 protein: CASSSMDSSGGAYEQYF; clone size: many; V gene: TRBV28; J gene: TRBJ2-7
CDR3 protein: CASSANNLQQYF; clone size: many; V gene: TRBV9; J gene: TRBJ2-4
CDR3 protein: CAAGTGDEKLFF; clone size: .; V gene: TRBV6-5; J gene: TRBJ1-4
CDR3 protein: CASSYGTGGSEQYF; clone size: .; V gene: TRBV5-5; J gene: TRBJ2-7
CDR3 protein: CSATKAVSSTDTQYF; clone size: .; V gene: TRBV20-1; J gene: TRBJ2-3
CDR3 protein: CASSQVEQGANEKLFF; clone size: many; V gene: TRBV4-2; J gene: TRBJ1-4
CDR3 protein: CASSLFGGADEKLFF; clone size: few; V gene: TRBV28; J gene: TRBJ1-4
CDR3 protein: CASGLVLGAAGANVLTF; clone size: many; V gene: TRBV12-5; J gene: TRBJ2-6
CDR3 protein: CASSLVSYNSPLHF; clone size: few; V gene: TRBV7-9; J gene: TRBJ1-6
CDR3 protein: CSVEPRGTLMNTEAFF; clone size: .; V gene: TRBV29-1; J gene: TRBJ1-1
CDR3 protein: CASRESNPSGGSNTDTQYF; clone size: few; V gene: TRBV4-2; J gene: TRBJ2-3
CDR3 protein: CASSLRGDNQPQHF; clone size: few; V gene: TRBV6-1; J gene: TRBJ1-5
CDR3 protein: CASSSRGSSYNEQFF; clone size: many; V gene: TRBV27; J gene: TRBJ2-1
CDR3 protein: CASSEFGGVNNYGYTF; clone size: few; V gene: TRBV6-1; J gene: TRBJ1-2
CDR3 protein: CASSFGQGAGTDTQYF; clone size: .; V gene: TRBV12-3/TRBV12-4; J gene: TRBJ2-3
CDR3 protein: CASSYPRKGGTPTSTDTQYF; clone size: .; V gene: TRBV6-2/TRBV6-3; J gene: TRBJ2-3
CDR3 protein: CAISENSYTGELFF; clone size: many; V gene: TRBV10-3; J gene: TRBJ2-2
CDR3 protein: CSAPRFGGGGQETQYF; clone size: .; V gene: TRBV20-1; J gene: TRBJ2-5
CDR3 protein: CASSQDARSYGYTF; clone size: many; V gene: TRBV4-2; J gene: TRBJ1-2
CDR3 protein: CASTPVGAGTDTQYF; clone size: few; V gene: TRBV12-3/TRBV12-4; J gene: TRBJ2-3
CDR3 protein: CASSLKTPVLNTEAFF; clone size: few; V gene: TRBV5-6; J gene: TRBJ1-1
CDR3 protein: CASSQEGAFSTDTQYF; clone size: .; V gene: TRBV4-1; J gene: TRBJ2-3
CDR3 protein: CSVQTDPYGYTF; clone size: .; V gene: TRBV29-1; J gene: TRBJ1-2
CDR3 protein: CASSLELVYYNEQFF; clone size: .; V gene: TRBV7-2; J gene: TRBJ2-1
CDR3 protein: CASSLYEGEAFF; clone size: many; V gene: TRBV28; J gene: TRBJ1-1
CDR3 protein: CASSQRTSGGAVDTQYF; clone size: .; V gene: TRBV3-1; J gene: TRBJ2-3
CDR3 protein: CASSLGLAGGTTDTQYF; clone size: few; V gene: TRBV7-7; J gene: TRBJ2-3
CDR3 protein: CASSVDGGASDTQYF; clone size: .; V gene: TRBV9; J gene: TRBJ2-3
CDR3 protein: CASSFQADTQYF; clone size: many; V gene: TRBV7-2; J gene: TRBJ2-3
CDR3 protein: CSARVQETQYF; clone size: many; V gene: TRBV20-1; J gene: TRBJ2-5
CDR3 protein: CSAIPGSNTEAFF; clone size: many; V gene: TRBV20-1; J gene: TRBJ1-1
CDR3 protein: CATSDTGLASTDTQYF; clone size: many; V gene: TRBV24-1; J gene: TRBJ2-3
CDR3 protein: CASSLGRNTGELFF; clone size: many; V gene: TRBV3-1; J gene: TRBJ2-2
CDR3 protein: CATHPMTGSYNEQFF; clone size: few; V gene: TRBV12-3/TRBV12-4; J gene: TRBJ2-1
CDR3 protein: CASSLASLGDARNQPQHF; clone size: .; V gene: TRBV7-9; J gene: TRBJ1-5
CDR3 protein: CASRPPPDRGGNQPQHF; clone size: .; V gene: TRBV6-5; J gene: TRBJ1-5
CDR3 protein: CASRGEITGGYTF; clone size: few; V gene: TRBV12-3/TRBV12-4; J gene: TRBJ1-2
CDR3 protein: CSAEPGLAADTQYF; clone size: .; V gene: TRBV20-1; J gene: TRBJ2-3
CDR3 protein: CASRDLAGGRYEQYF; clone size: many; V gene: TRBV6-5; J gene: TRBJ2-7
CDR3 protein: CASSPSGYTIYF; clone size: .; V gene: TRBV14; J gene: TRBJ1-3